This TCR beta chain was profiled in a study of early T cells in non-severe SARS-CoV-2 infection. Study information: Unpaired chains resulted from sequencing bulk RNA of unsorted whole blood.

The V end lost 9 bases, the J end lost 4 bases, and 18 bases lay between the germline ends. Germline CDR1 reads LNHDA; CDR2 reads SQIVND (reference sequence). The CDR3 is 14 residues long. MiXCR was run by TCRdb on the 5' RACE reads, yielding one entry per CDR3 protein. Seen here are about 83,000 distinct CDR3 sequences, more than 13% observed once, and the top ten hold under 4%. This clonotype was detected ten times or more. The receptor comes from an adult who was a healthcare worker with PCR-confirmed SARS-CoV-2 infection or an uninfected control (not recorded which). V and J are TRBV19 and TRBJ1-2, with D unclear. The sequencing sample was made of whole blood. CDR3 coding DNA: TGTGCCAGCTACCGGGGTTCAGGTGCCTATGGCTACACCTTC. It encodes CASYRGSGAYGYTF.